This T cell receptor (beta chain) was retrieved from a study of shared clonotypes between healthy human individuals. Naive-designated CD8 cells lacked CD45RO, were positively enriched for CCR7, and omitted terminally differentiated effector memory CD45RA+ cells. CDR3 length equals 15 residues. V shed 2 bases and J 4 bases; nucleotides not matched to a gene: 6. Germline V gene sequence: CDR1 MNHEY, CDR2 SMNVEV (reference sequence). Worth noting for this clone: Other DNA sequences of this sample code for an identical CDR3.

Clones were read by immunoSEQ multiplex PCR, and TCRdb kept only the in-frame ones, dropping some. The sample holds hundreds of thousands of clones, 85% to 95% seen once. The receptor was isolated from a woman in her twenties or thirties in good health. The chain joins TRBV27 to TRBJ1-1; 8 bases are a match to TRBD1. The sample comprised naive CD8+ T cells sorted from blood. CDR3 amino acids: CASSLRTGGGTEAFF. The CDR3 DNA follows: TGTGCCAGCAGTTTACGCACAGGGGGTGGCACTGAAGCTTTCTTT.